This T cell receptor (beta chain) was obtained from a study of blood T cell repertoires in COVID-19. Across the whole study: COVID-19 samples, acute and convalescent, were from the United States, Italy and Spain. PBMCs, B-cell-depleted T cells, or T cells provided the cDNA or gDNA that made up the material.

The V gene end was trimmed by 6 bases and the J gene end by 4 bases; junction bases not matched to a gene: 3. This CDR3 region has 13 residues. CDR1 and CDR2 (germline): SGHNT, YENEEA. Original methodology: Amplification of reference gene primers provided the estimated nucleated cell counts. Assay used: immunoSEQ multiplex PCR; TCRdb lists only in-frame clones, some missing. V and J calls and clone size are copied from that table; D and trimming were computed from the DNA. The sample yields roughly 100,000 clones, roughly 76% seen once. Material: peripheral blood. This clonotype was obtained from a woman in her 70s with acute or convalescent COVID-19. This rearrangement joins TRBV11-3 to TRBJ2-4; 7 bases are shared with TRBD2. For the CDR3, the DNA is TGTGCCAGCAGAGCGGGATCTAAAAACATTCAGTACTTC. Translating gives CASRAGSKNIQYF.